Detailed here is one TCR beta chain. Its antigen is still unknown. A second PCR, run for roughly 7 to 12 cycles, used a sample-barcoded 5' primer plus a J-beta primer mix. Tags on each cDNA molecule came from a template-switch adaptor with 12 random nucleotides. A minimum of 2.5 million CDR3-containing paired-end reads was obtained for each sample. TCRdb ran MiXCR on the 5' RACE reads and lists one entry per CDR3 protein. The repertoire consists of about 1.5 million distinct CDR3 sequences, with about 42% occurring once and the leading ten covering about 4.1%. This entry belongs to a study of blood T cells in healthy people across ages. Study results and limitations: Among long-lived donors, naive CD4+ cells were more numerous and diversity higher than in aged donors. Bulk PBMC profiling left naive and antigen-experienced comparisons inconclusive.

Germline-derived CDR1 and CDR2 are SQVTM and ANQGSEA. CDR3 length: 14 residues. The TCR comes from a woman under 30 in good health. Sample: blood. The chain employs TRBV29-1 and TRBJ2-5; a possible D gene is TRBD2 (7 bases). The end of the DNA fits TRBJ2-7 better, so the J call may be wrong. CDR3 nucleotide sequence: TGCAGCGTTGCGTTAGGGGGGGCGTCCCACGAGCAGTACTTC. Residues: CSVALGGASHEQYF.